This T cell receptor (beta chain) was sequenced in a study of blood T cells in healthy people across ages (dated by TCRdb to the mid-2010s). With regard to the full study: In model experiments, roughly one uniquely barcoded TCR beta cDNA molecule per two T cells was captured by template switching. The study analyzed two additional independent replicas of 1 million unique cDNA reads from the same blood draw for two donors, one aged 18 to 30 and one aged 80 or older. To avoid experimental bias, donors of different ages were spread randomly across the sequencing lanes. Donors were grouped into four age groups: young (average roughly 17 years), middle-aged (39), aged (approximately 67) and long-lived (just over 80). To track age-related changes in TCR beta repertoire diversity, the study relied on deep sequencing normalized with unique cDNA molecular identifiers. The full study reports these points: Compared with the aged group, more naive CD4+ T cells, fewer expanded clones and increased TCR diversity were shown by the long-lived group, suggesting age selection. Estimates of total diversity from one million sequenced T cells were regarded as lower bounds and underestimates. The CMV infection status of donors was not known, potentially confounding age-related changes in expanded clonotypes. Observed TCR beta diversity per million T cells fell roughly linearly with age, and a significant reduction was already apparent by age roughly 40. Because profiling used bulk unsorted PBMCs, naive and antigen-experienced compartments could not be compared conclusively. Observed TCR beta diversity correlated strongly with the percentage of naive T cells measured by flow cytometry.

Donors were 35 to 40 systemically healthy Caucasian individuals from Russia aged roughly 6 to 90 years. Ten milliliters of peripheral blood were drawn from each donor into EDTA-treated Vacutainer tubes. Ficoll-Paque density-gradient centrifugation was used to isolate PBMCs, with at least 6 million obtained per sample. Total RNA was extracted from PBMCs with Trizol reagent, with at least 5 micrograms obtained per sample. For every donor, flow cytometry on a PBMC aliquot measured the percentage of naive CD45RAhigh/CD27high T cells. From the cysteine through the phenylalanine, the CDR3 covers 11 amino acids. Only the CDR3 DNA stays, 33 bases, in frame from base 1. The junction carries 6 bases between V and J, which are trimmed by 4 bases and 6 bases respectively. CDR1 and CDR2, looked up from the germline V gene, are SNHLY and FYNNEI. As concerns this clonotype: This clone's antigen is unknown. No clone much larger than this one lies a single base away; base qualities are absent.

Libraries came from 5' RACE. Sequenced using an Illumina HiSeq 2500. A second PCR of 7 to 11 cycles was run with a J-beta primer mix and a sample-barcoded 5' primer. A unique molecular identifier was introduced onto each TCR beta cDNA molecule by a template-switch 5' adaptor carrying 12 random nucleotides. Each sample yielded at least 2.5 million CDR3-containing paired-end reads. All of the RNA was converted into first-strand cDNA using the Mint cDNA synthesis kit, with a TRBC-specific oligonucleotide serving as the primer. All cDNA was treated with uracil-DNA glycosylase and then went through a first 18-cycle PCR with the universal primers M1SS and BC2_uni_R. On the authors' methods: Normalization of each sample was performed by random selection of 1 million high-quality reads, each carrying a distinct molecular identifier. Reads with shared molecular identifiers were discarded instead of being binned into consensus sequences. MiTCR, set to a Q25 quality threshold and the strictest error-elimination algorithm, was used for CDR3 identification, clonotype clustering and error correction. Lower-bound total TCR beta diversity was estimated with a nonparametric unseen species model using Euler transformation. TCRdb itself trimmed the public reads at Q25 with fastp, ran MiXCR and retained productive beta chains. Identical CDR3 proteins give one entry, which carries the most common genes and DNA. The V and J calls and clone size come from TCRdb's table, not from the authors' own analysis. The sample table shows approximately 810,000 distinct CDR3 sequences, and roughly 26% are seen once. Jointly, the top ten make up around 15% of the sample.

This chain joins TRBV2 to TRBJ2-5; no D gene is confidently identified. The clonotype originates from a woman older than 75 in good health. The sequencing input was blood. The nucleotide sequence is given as TGTGCCAGCAGTGGATTTCAGACCCAGTACTTC. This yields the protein CASSGFQTQYF.